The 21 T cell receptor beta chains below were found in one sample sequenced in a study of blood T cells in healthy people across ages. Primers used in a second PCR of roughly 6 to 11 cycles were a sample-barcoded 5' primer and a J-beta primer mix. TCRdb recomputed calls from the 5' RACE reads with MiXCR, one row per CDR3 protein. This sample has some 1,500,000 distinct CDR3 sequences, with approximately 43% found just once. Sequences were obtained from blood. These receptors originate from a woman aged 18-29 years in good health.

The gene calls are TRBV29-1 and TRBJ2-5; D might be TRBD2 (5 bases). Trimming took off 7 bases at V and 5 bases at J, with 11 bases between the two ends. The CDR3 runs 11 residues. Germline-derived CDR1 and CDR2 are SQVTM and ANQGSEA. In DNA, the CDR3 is TGCAGCGATCGGGATTGGGAGACCCAGTACTTC. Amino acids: CSDRDWETQYF.

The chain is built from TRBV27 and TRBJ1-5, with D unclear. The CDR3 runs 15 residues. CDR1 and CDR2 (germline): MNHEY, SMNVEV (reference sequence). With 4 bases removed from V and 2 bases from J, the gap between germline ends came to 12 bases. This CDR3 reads CASSSLRGGNQPQHF. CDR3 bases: TGTGCCAGCAGTTCCCTTCGGGGTGGCAATCAGCCCCAGCATTTT.

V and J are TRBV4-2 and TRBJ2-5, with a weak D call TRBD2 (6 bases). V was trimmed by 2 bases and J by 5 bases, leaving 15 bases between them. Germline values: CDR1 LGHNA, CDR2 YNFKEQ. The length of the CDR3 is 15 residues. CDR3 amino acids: CASSQRTTLGETQYF. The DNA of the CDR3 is TGTGCCAGCAGCCAACGGACTACTTTGGGGGAGACCCAGTACTTC.

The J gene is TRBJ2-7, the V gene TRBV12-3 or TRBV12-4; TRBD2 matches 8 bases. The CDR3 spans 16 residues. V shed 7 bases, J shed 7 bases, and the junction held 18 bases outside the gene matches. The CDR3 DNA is TGTGCCAGCACCTACCGGGGGGGAAGGATTAACAATGAGCAGTACTTC. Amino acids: CASTYRGGRINNEQYF.

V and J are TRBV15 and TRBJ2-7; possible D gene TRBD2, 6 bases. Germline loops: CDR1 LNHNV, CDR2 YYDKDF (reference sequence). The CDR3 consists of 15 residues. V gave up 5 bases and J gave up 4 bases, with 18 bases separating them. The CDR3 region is CATSRGMEGVYEQYF. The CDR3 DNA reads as TGTGCCACCAGCCGTGGTATGGAGGGAGTATACGAGCAGTACTTC.

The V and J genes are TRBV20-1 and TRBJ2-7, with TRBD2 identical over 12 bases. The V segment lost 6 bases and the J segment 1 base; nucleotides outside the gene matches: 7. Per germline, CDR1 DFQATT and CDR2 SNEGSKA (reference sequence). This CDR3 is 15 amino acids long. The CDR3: CSATGLAGKSYEQYF. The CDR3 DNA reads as TGCAGTGCAACAGGACTAGCGGGGAAATCCTACGAGCAGTACTTC.

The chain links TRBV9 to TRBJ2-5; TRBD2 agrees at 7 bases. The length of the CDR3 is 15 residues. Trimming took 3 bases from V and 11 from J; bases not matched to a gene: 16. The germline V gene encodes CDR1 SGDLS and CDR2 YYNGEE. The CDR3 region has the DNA TGTGCCAGCAGCGCGCGGGACTATACCTCCTACGGGCAGTACTTC. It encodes CASSARDYTSYGQYF.

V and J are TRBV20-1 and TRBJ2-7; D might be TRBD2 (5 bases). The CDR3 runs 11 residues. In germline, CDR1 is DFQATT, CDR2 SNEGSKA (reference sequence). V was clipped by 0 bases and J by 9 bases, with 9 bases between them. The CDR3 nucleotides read TGCAGTGCTAGAGATCCCCGGGGGCAGTACTTC. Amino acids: CSARDPRGQYF.

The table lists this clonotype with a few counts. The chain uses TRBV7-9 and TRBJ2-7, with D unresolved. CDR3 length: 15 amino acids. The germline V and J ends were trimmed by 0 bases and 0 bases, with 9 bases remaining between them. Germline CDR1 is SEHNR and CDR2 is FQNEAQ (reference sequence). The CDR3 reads CASSLASNFSYEQYF. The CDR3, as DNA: TGTGCCAGCAGCTTAGCTTCTAATTTCTCCTACGAGCAGTACTTC.

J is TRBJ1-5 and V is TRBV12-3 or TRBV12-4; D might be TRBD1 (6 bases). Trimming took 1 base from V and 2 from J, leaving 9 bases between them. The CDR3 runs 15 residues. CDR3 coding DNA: TGTGCCAGCAGTTTAGGACGGGGGCGCAATCAGCCCCAGCATTTT. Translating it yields CASSLGRGRNQPQHF.

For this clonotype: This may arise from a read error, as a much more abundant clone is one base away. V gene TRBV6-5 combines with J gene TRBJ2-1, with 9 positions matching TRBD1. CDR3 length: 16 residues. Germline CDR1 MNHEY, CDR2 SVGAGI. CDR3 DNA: TGTGCCAGCAGTTACTCCTCCGGGACAGGGAGTGATGAGCGGTTCTTC. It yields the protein CASSYSSGTGSDERFF.

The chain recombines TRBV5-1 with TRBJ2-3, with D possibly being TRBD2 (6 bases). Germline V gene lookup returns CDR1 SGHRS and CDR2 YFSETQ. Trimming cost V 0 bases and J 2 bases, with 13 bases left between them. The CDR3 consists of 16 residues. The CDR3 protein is CASSLAAIADTDTQYF. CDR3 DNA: TGCGCCAGCAGCTTGGCCGCGATAGCGGACACAGATACGCAGTATTTT.

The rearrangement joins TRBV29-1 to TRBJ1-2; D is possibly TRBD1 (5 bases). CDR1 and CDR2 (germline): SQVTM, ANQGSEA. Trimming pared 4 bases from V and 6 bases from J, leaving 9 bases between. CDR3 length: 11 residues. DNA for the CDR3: TGCAGCGTTGGAGGGGTCCATGGCTACACCTTC. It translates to CSVGGVHGYTF.

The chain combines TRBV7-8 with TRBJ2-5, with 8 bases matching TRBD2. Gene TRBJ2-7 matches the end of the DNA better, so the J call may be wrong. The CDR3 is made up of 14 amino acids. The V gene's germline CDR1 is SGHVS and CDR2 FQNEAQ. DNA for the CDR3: TGTGCCACCTCCGGGGGGACTAGTTTCGGCGAGCAGTACTTC. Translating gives CATSGGTSFGEQYF.

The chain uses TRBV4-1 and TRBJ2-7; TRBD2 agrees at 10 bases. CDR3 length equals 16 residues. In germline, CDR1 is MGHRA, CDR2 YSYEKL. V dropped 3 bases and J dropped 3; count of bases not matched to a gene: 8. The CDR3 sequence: CASSHQGLAEDYEQYF. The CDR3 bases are TGCGCCAGCAGCCACCAAGGACTAGCGGAGGACTACGAGCAGTACTTC.

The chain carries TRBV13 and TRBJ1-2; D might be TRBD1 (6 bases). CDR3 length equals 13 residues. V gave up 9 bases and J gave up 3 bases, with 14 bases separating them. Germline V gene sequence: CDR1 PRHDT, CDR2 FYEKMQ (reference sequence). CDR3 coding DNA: TGTGCCAGTGGTGGGGCAGGGGACTATGGCTACACCTTC. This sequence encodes CASGGAGDYGYTF. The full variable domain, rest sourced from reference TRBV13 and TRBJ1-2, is AAGVIQSPRHLIKEKRETATLKCYPIPRHDTVYWYQQGPGQDPQFLISFYEKMQSDKGSIPDRFSAQQFSDYHSELNMSSLELGDSALYFCASGGAGDYGYTFGSGTRLTVV.

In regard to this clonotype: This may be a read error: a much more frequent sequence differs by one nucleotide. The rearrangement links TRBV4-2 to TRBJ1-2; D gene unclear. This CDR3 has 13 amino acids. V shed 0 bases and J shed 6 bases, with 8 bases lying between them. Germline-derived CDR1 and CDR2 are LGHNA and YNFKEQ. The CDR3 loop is CASSQEGGHGYTF. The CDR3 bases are TGTGCCAGCAGCCAAGAGGGCGGCCATGGCTACACCTTC.

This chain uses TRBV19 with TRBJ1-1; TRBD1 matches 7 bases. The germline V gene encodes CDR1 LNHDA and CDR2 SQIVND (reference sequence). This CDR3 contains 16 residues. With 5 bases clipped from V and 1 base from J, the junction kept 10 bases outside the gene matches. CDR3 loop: CASSYRGANPNTEAFF. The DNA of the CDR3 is TGTGCCAGTAGTTACAGGGGAGCTAACCCGAACACTGAAGCTTTCTTT.

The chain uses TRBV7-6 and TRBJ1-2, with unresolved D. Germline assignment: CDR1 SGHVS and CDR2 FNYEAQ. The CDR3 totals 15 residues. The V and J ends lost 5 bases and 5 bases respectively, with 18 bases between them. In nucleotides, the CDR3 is TGTGCCAGCAGCCCACCCGGGAAGGGATCATATGGCTACACCTTC. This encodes CASSPPGKGSYGYTF.

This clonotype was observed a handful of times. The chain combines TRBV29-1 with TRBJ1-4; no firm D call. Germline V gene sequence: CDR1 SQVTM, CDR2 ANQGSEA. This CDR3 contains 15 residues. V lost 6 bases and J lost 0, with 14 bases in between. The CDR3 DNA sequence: TGCAGCGTCTCATACAACCCTGCAACTAATGAAAAACTGTTTTTT. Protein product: CSVSYNPATNEKLFF.

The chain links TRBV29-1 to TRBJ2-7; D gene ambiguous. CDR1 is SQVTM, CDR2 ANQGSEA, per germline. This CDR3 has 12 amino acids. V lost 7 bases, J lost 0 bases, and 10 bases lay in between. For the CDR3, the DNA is TGCAGCGCTGAGATAAGCTCCTACGAGCAGTACTTC. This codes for CSAEISSYEQYF.